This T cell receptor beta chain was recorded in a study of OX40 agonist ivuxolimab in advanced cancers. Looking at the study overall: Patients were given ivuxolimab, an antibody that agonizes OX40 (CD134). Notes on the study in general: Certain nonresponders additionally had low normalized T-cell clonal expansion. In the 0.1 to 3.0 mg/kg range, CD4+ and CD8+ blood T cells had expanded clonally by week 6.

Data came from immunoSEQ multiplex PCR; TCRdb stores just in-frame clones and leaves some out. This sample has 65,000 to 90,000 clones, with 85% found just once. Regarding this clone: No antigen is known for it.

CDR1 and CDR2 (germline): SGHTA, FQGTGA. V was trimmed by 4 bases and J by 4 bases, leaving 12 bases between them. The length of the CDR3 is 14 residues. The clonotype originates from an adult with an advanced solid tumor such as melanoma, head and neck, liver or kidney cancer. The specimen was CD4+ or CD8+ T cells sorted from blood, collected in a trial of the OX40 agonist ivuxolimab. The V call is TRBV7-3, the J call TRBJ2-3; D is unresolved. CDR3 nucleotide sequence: TGTGCCAGCAGCTCTACCTCGTTGGCAGATACGCAGTATTTT. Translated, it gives CASSSTSLADTQYF.